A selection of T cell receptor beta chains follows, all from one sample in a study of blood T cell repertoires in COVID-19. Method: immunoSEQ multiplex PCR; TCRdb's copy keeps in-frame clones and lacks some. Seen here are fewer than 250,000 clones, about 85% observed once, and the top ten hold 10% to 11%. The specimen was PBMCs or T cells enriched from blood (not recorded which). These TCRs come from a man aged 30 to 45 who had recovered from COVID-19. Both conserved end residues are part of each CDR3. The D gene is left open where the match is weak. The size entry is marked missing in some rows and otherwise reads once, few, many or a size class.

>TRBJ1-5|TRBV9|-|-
CASSPYSGNQPQHF
TGTGCCAGCAGCCCTTATTCAGGGAATCAGCCCCAGCATTTT
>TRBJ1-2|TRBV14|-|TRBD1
CASSQKPWTGLYYGYTF
TGTGCCAGCAGCCAAAAGCCCTGGACAGGGCTATACTATGGCTACACCTTC
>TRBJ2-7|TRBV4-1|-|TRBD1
CASSQERTGARNEQYF
TGCGCCAGCAGCCAAGAACGAACAGGGGCCCGGAACGAGCAGTACTTC
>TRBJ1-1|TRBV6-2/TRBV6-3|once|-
CASSQRERSKAFF
TGTGCCAGCAGTCAAAGAGAGAGGTCTAAAGCTTTCTTT
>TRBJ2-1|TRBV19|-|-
CASSIIDNEQFF
TGTGCCAGTAGTATAATAGACAATGAGCAGTTCTTC
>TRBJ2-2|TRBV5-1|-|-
CASSFSPREGELFF
TGCGCCAGCAGCTTCTCTCCCAGGGAAGGGGAGCTGTTTTTT
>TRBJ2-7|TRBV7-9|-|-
CASSSSLGVSSYEQYF
TGTGCCAGCAGCTCCTCCCTAGGGGTGAGCTCCTACGAGCAGTACTTC
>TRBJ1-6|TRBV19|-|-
CASRGQSHSPLHF
TGTGCCAGTAGGGGACAATCCCATTCACCCCTCCACTTT
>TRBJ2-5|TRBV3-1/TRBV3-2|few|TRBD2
CASSQETSGRTQYF
TGTGCCAGCAGCCAAGAGACTAGCGGGAGGACCCAGTACTTC
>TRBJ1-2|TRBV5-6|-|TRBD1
CASSLTDRDAYGYTF
TGTGCCAGCAGCTTAACGGACAGGGATGCCTATGGCTACACCTTC
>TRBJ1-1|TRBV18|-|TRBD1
CASSPKPPGQGSEAFF
TGTGCCAGCTCACCCAAACCTCCGGGACAGGGGTCCGAAGCTTTCTTT
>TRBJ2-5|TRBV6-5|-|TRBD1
CASRDPGQGRETQYF
TGTGCCAGCAGGGACCCAGGACAGGGCCGAGAGACCCAGTACTTC
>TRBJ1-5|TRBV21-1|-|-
CASSKRAGGGPQHF
TGTGCCAGCAGCAAACGGGCAGGGGGAGGGCCCCAGCATTTT